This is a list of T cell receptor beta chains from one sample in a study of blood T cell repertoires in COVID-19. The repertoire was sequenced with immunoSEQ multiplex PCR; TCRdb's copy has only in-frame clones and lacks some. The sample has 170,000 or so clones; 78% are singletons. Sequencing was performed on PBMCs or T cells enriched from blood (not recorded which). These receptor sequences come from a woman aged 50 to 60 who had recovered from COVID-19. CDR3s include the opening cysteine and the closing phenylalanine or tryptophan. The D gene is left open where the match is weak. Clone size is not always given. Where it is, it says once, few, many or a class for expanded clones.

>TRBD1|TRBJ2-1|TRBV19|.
CATDEGASSYNEQFF
TGTGCCACCGACGAGGGGGCAAGCTCCTACAATGAGCAGTTCTTC
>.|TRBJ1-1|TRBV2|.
CASRPRGGTEAFF
TGTGCCAGCAGACCCCGGGGGGGCACTGAAGCTTTCTTT
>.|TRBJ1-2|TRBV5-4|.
CASSPTENYGYTF
TGTGCCAGCAGCCCAACGGAGAACTATGGCTACACCTTC
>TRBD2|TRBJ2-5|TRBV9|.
CASSPVGEGRETQYF
TGTGCCAGCAGCCCCGTGGGGGAGGGCAGGGAGACCCAGTACTTC
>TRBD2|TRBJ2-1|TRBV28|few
CASSYWTSGVYNEQFF
TGTGCCAGCAGTTACTGGACTAGCGGGGTCTACAATGAGCAGTTCTTC
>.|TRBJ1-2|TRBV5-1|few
CASSLATDLPNYGYTF
TGCGCCAGCAGCTTGGCTACAGACCTCCCTAACTATGGCTACACCTTC
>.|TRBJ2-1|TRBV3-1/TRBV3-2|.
CASSQVGGHNEQFF
TGTGCCAGCAGCCAAGTAGGGGGTCACAATGAGCAGTTCTTC
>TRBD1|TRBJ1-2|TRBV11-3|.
CASSLGGTGDGYTF
TGTGCCAGCAGCTTAGGCGGCACAGGGGATGGCTACACCTTC
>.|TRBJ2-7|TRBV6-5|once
CASEHPSSYEQYF
TGTGCCAGCGAACATCCTTCCTCCTACGAGCAGTACTTC
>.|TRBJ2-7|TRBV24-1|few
CATSESGISREQYF
TGTGCCACCAGTGAATCAGGGATCAGCCGCGAGCAGTACTTC
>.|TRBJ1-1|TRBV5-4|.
CASSFEQGRTEAFF
TGTGCCAGCAGCTTCGAACAGGGCAGGACTGAAGCTTTCTTT
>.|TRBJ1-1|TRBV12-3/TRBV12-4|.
CASSFRGLTEAFF
TGTGCCAGCAGTTTTCGGGGGTTGACTGAAGCTTTCTTT
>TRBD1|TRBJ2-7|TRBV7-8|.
CASSFAGQGGNEQYF
TGTGCCAGCAGCTTTGCCGGACAGGGTGGGAACGAGCAGTACTTC
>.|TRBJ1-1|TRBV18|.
CASSRESSEAFF
TGTGCCAGCTCACGCGAGTCCTCTGAAGCTTTCTTT
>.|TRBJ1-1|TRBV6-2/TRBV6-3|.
CASSYGRDKNTEAFF
TGTGCCAGCAGTTACGGCCGGGACAAGAACACTGAAGCTTTCTTT
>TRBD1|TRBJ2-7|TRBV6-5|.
CASSGTAYEQYF
TGTGCCAGCTCCGGGACAGCCTACGAGCAGTACTTC
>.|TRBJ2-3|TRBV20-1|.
CSASSLALLTDTQYF
TGCAGTGCTAGTAGCCTAGCCCTCCTCACAGATACGCAGTATTTT
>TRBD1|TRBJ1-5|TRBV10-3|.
CAIRGTGGPDQPQHF
TGTGCCATCAGGGGGACAGGGGGTCCGGATCAGCCCCAGCATTTT
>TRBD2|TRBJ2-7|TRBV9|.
CASSAGLAAYEQYF
TGTGCCAGCAGCGCGGGACTAGCGGCCTACGAGCAGTACTTC
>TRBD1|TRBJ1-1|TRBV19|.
CASSTTGGGKDTEAFF
TGTGCCAGTAGTACCACAGGGGGCGGGAAGGACACTGAAGCTTTCTTT
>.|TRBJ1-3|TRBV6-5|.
CASSYAARGGTIYF
TGTGCCAGCAGTTACGCCGCCCGGGGGGGCACCATATATTTT
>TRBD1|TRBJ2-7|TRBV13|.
CASSLGQAIYEQYF
TGTGCCAGCAGCCTGGGACAGGCTATCTACGAGCAGTACTTC
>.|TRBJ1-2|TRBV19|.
CASSRSGGGDYGYTF
TGTGCCAGCTCCCGCAGCGGGGGGGGAGACTATGGCTACACCTTC
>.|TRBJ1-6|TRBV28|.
CASKGSSGVAASPLHF
TGTGCCAGCAAGGGTTCCTCCGGGGTGGCCGCCTCACCCCTCCACTTT
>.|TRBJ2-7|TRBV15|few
CATSRHPGRGYEQYF
TGTGCCACCAGCAGACACCCCGGACGGGGCTACGAGCAGTACTTC
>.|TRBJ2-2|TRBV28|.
CASTGNTGELFF
TGTGCCAGTACAGGGAACACCGGGGAGCTGTTTTTT
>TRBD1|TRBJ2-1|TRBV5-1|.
CASSEGQGAVNEQFF
TGCGCCAGCAGTGAGGGGCAGGGGGCGGTCAATGAGCAGTTCTTC
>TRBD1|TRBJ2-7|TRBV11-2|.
CASRRVGQGLSYEQYF
TGTGCCAGCAGGAGGGTGGGACAGGGGTTATCCTACGAGCAGTACTTC
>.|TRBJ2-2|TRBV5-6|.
CASSLRDIRGGELFF
TGTGCCAGCAGTTTAAGGGACATTCGTGGCGGGGAGCTGTTTTTT
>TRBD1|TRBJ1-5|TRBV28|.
CASSFPTGGILKSNQPQHF
TGTGCCAGCAGTTTCCCAACAGGGGGCATTCTTAAGAGCAATCAGCCCCAGCATTTT
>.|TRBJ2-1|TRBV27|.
CASSSLPALTVGSYNEQFF
TGTGCCAGCAGTTCACTACCCGCCCTGACAGTGGGCTCCTACAATGAGCAGTTCTTC
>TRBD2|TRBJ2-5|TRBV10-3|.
CAISGTSGREETQYF
TGTGCCATCAGTGGGACTAGCGGGAGGGAGGAGACCCAGTACTTC
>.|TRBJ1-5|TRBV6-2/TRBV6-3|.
CASSRTDSNQPQHF
TGTGCCAGCAGTCGAACAGATAGCAATCAGCCCCAGCATTTT
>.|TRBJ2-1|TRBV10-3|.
CAISKSSYNEQFF
TGTGCCATCAGTAAGAGCTCCTACAATGAGCAGTTCTTC
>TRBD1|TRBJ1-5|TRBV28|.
CASRTTGQGHNQPQHF
TGTGCCAGCAGAACTACCGGACAGGGGCACAATCAGCCCCAGCATTTT
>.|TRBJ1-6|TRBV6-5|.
CASRGGTFNSPLHF
TGTGCCAGCAGGGGGGGGACTTTTAATTCACCCCTCCACTTT
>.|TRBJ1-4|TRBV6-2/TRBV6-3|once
CASSYSQESQDEKLFF
TGTGCCAGCAGTTACTCACAGGAGAGCCAGGATGAAAAACTGTTTTTT
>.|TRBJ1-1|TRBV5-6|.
CASSLGRGYTEAFF
TGTGCCAGCAGCCTTGGTCGGGGGTACACTGAAGCTTTCTTT
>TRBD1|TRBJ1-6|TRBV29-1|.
CSVGTGPNSPLHF
TGCAGCGTGGGGACAGGACCAAATTCACCCCTCCACTTT
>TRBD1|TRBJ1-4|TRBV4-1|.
CASSQVLTTGRTNEKLFF
TGCGCCAGCAGCCAAGTCTTAACGACAGGGCGGACTAATGAAAAACTGTTTTTT